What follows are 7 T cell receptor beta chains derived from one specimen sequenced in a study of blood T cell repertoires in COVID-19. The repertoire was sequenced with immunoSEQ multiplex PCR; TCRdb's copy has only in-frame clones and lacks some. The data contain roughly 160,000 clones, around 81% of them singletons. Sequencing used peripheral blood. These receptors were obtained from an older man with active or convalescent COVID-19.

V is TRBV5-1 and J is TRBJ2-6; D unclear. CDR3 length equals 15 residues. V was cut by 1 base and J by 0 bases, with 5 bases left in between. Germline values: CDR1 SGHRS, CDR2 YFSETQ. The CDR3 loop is CASSLSNSGANVLTF. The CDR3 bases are TGCGCCAGCAGCTTGAGCAACTCTGGGGCCAACGTCCTGACTTTC.

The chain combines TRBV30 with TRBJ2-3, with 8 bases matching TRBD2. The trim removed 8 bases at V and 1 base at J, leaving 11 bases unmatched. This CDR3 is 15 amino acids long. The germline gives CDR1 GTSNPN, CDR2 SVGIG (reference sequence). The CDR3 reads CARRAGARRTDTQYF. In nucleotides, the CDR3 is TGTGCCCGACGAGCGGGGGCCCGCCGCACAGATACGCAGTATTTT.

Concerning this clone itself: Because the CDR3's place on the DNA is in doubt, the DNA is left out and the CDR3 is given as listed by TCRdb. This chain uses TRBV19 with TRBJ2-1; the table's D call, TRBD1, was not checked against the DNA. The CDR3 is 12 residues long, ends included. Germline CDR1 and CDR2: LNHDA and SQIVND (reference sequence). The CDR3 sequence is CASSVAQGTKFF.

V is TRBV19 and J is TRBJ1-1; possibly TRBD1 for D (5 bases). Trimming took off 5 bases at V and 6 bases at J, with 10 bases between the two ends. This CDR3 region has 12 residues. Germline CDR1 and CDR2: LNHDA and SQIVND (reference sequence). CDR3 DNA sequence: TGTGCCAGTAGTTCCAGGGTTTCTGAAGCTTTCTTT. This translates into CASSSRVSEAFF.

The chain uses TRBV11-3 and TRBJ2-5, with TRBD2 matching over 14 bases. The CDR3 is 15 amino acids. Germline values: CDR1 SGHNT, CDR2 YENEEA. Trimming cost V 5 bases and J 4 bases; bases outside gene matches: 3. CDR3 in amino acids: CASSLGLAGGETQYF. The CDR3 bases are TGTGCCAGCAGCCTAGGACTAGCGGGAGGAGAGACCCAGTACTTC.

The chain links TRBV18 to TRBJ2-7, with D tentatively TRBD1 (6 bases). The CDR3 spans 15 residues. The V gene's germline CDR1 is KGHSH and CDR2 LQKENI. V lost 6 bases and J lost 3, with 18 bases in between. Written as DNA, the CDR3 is TGTGCCAGCTCCCCCTCCCCGAAGGGGGACTACGAGCAGTACTTC. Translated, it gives CASSPSPKGDYEQYF.

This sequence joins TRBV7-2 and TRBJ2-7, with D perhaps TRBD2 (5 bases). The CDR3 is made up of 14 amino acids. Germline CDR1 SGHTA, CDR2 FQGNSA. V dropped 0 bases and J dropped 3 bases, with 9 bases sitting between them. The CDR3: CASSLASSGYEQYF. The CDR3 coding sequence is TGTGCCAGCAGCTTAGCGTCGAGCGGCTACGAGCAGTACTTC.